The TCR beta chain described here comes from a study of blood T cells in healthy people across ages. Then a second PCR, running about 6 to 12 cycles, was carried out with a sample-barcoded 5' primer and a J-beta primer mix. With 12 random nucleotides, a template-switch adaptor tagged each individual cDNA molecule. MiXCR, applied by TCRdb to the 5' RACE reads, yields one record per CDR3 protein. The table includes around 2 million distinct CDR3 sequences, more than 35% detected once. Germline CDR1 and CDR2: MGHRA and YSYEKL. The CDR3 runs 15 residues. Losses at the gene ends were 2 bases for V and 3 bases for J; bases not matched to a gene: 6.

The rearrangement joins TRBV4-1 to TRBJ1-1; 7 bases match TRBD1. The receptor was isolated from a human donor in good health. Sequencing was done on a sample of blood. The CDR3: CASSQLSGGYTEAFF. In DNA, the CDR3 is TGCGCCAGCAGCCAACTATCAGGGGGGTACACTGAAGCTTTCTTT.